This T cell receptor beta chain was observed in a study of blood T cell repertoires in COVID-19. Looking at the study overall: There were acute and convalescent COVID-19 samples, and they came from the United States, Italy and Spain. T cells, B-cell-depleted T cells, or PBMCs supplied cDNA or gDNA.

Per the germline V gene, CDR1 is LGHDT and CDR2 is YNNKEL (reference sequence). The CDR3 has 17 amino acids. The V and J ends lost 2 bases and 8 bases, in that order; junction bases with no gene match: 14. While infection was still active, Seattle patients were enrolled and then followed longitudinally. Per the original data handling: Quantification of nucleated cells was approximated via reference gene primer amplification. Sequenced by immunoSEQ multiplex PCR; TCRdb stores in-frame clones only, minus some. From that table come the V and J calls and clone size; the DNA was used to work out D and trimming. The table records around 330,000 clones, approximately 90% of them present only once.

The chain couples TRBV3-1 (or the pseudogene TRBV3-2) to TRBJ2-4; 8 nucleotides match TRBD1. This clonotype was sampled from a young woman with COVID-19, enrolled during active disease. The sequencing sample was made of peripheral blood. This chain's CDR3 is CASSQPAGRGLKDIQYF. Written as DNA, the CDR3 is TGTGCCAGCAGCCAACCCGCGGGCAGGGGGCTTAAGGACATTCAGTACTTC.